This entry is about one TCR beta chain. TCRdb called the RT-PCR reads again in MiXCR, with one record for every CDR3 protein. The sample lists almost 700,000 distinct CDR3 sequences; 14% were seen once. With 2 bases removed from V and 6 bases from J, the gap between germline ends came to 17 bases. The length of the CDR3 is 16 residues. Germline CDR1 is SGHAT and CDR2 is FQNNGV. Sequenced sample: memory CD4+ T cells from blood. This rearrangement joins TRBV11-2 to TRBJ2-1; a possible D gene is TRBD1 (7 bases). The source is a female donor in good health, serving as a healthy control. The DNA for the CDR3 is TGTGCCAGCAGCTTAATCGAGGAGGGGGCAGGCAATGAGCAGTTCTTC. Translation: CASSLIEEGAGNEQFF.